This TCR beta chain was sequenced during a study of cytomegalovirus exposure and HLA in healthy donors. V was trimmed by 0 bases and J by 5 bases, leaving 25 bases between them. From germline, CDR1 is KGHSH and CDR2 LQKENI. The CDR3 totals 20 residues. Researchers ran the PCR with 60 Vbeta and 13 Jbeta primers. The protocol was immunoSEQ multiplex PCR, while the TCRdb copy is restricted to in-frame clones and leaves out a portion. The data hold approximately 140,000 clones, with around 80% observed a single time. This clone was seen once. Its target is unknown. Notes on the study in general: Of the V segments, some could not be distinguished, including TRBV6-2 and TRBV6-3, and were excluded. Reported findings show TCR beta sequences accurately forecast HLA-A and HLA-B alleles in most subjects. The authors enumerated 150 to 200 TCR beta chains as linked to cytomegalovirus.

The material sequenced was PBMCs. The clonotype originates from a man between 40 and 49 years old in good health and CMV-seronegative. This chain links TRBV18 with TRBJ1-4, with D perhaps TRBD1 (5 bases). CDR3 sequence (DNA): TGTGCCAGCTCACCACCGGTTTTTTCCCCACAGACAGACGGGAATGAAAAACTGTTTTTT. Encoded protein: CASSPPVFSPQTDGNEKLFF.